This TCR beta chain was observed in a study of blood T cell repertoires in COVID-19. The repertoire was sequenced with immunoSEQ multiplex PCR; TCRdb's copy has only in-frame clones and lacks some. This sample has over 100,000 clones; roughly 84% occur once, and the top ten carry approximately 7.9%. Trimming took 4 bases from V and 4 from J, leaving 10 bases between them. Germline-derived CDR1 and CDR2 are MDHEN and SYDVKM. The CDR3 covers 13 residues. This clone appeared a single time. Sequencing was done on a sample of peripheral blood. This clonotype was sampled from a woman at least 80 years old with active or convalescent COVID-19. The genes are TRBV28 and TRBJ1-2; no clear D gene. The CDR3 DNA reads TGTGCCAGCAGTTCGATCTACAGCTATGGCTACACCTTC. Its protein product is CASSSIYSYGYTF.